The rows below give T cell receptor beta chains drawn from one sample of a study of graft-versus-host responses after intestinal transplantation. The antigens of these receptors remain unknown. Method: immunoSEQ multiplex PCR; TCRdb's copy keeps in-frame clones and lacks some. The sample has about 96,000 clones, approximately 92% seen once. This specimen consisted of unstimulated CD4+ T cells sorted from spleen or lymph node cells, obtained before intestinal transplant. The source of these receptors is a human donor who received an intestinal transplant. The CDR3 runs from the conserved cysteine through the conserved F or W. Each record gives: D gene, J gene, clone size, V gene, CDR3 DNA, CDR3 protein. A D gene is named only where the DNA matches it firmly. For some rows the clone size is stated as once, few or many, or as a class when expanded; others skip it.

-	TRBJ1-2	-	TRBV4-1	TGCGCCAGCAGCCACAACTCAGGGGTCGACTATGGCTACACCTTC	CASSHNSGVDYGYTF
TRBD1	TRBJ1-1	-	TRBV5-1	TGCGCCAGCAGCTGGGACAGCTTATACACTGAAGCTTTCTTT	CASSWDSLYTEAFF
TRBD2	TRBJ2-1	-	TRBV4-1	TGCGCCAGCAGCCAAGGCGGGGCAAAGCGGGAGTGGGGCAATGAGCAGTTCTTC	CASSQGGAKREWGNEQFF
TRBD1	TRBJ2-3	once	TRBV6-7	TGTGCCAGTTTATCTAGACAGGGGAATTGCACAGATACGCAGTATTTT	CASLSRQGNCTDTQYF
-	TRBJ1-4	-	TRBV30	TGTGCCTTTAATGAAAAACTGTTTTTT	CAFNEKLFF
TRBD2	TRBJ2-7	-	TRBV6-6	TGTGCCAGCAGCCCCCGACTAGCGGGAGGGCCCCACGAGCAGTACTTC	CASSPRLAGGPHEQYF
-	TRBJ2-7	-	TRBV9	TGTGCCAGCAGCGTAGGGAGCTCCTCCTACGAGCAGTACTTC	CASSVGSSSYEQYF
TRBD2	TRBJ2-7	-	TRBV4-1	TGCGCCAGCAGCCAAGAAGATTGGGAGGGGTCCTACGAGCAGTACTTC	CASSQEDWEGSYEQYF
-	TRBJ2-4	-	TRBV10-3	TGTGCCATCAGTGAGACAGGGGCCAAAAACATTCAGTACTTC	CAISETGAKNIQYF
TRBD2	TRBJ2-3	-	TRBV11-3	TGTGCCAGCAGCCGCCGGGGGGTAGTAGCAGATACGCAGTATTTT	CASSRRGVVADTQYF
-	TRBJ1-1	-	TRBV10-3	TGTGCCATCAGCACAGGGAGAAATGAAGCTTTCTTT	CAISTGRNEAFF
-	TRBJ2-1	-	TRBV6-5	TGTGCCAGCAGTTACGCCCCCGCCAGTGAGCAGTTCTTC	CASSYAPASEQFF